The rows below give T cell receptor beta chains drawn from one sample of a study of blood T cells in healthy people across ages. One entry per CDR3 protein, called by TCRdb with MiXCR from the 5' RACE reads. The sample includes around 1,000,000 distinct CDR3 sequences, around two fifths of them seen just once. Sequencing input: blood. The receptors stem from a young man in good health. The CDR3 runs from the conserved cysteine through the conserved F or W. The order of the fields is D gene, J gene, V gene, clone size, CDR3 DNA, CDR3 protein. The D gene is left open where the match is weak. Part of the rows lack a size; the others show once, few, many or a class for expanded clones.

D gene: .
J gene: TRBJ2-7
V gene: TRBV19
clone size: .
CDR3 DNA: TGTGCCAGTAGGCCCGGGGTAGGGGGAAACAATGAGCAGTACTTC
CDR3 protein: CASRPGVGGNNEQYF

D gene: .
J gene: TRBJ2-7
V gene: TRBV4-1
clone size: .
CDR3 DNA: TGCGCCATCGGGGACGTAGCCTACGAGCAGTACTTC
CDR3 protein: CAIGDVAYEQYF

D gene: .
J gene: TRBJ2-1
V gene: TRBV15
clone size: .
CDR3 DNA: TGTGCCACCAGCAGTGCAACGGGGTACAATGAGCAGTTCTTC
CDR3 protein: CATSSATGYNEQFF

D gene: .
J gene: TRBJ1-2
V gene: TRBV4-1
clone size: many
CDR3 DNA: TGCGCCAGCAGCCAAGACTGGACCGGCTACACCTTC
CDR3 protein: CASSQDWTGYTF

D gene: .
J gene: TRBJ1-2
V gene: TRBV5-5
clone size: .
CDR3 DNA: TGTGCCAGCACCCCTTTCGCAGGGGACGGCTACACCTTC
CDR3 protein: CASTPFAGDGYTF

D gene: .
J gene: TRBJ1-1
V gene: TRBV11-2
clone size: few
CDR3 DNA: TGTGCCAGCAGCTTAGTAAGGTTGGACCCGAACACTGAAGCTTTCTTT
CDR3 protein: CASSLVRLDPNTEAFF

D gene: .
J gene: TRBJ2-3
V gene: TRBV5-1
clone size: .
CDR3 DNA: TGCGCCAGCAGCTTGGCCCGGGGGTACACAGATACGCAGTATTTT
CDR3 protein: CASSLARGYTDTQYF

D gene: .
J gene: TRBJ1-2
V gene: TRBV5-4
clone size: .
CDR3 DNA: TGTGCCAGCAACCCCGGGGCTCTAAACTATGGCTACACCTTC
CDR3 protein: CASNPGALNYGYTF

D gene: .
J gene: TRBJ2-5
V gene: TRBV12-3/TRBV12-4
clone size: .
CDR3 DNA: TGTGCCAGCAGTTCTACGTTGGGGGAGAGAGGAGAGACCCAGTACTTC
CDR3 protein: CASSSTLGERGETQYF

D gene: .
J gene: TRBJ2-5
V gene: TRBV20-1
clone size: few
CDR3 DNA: TGCAGTGCCGGGACTCCAATGACCCAAGAGACCCAGTACTTC
CDR3 protein: CSAGTPMTQETQYF

D gene: .
J gene: TRBJ1-2
V gene: TRBV6-2/TRBV6-3
clone size: few
CDR3 DNA: TGTGCCAGCAGTTCCTCGGGACGCAAGTATGGCTACACCTTC
CDR3 protein: CASSSSGRKYGYTF

D gene: .
J gene: TRBJ1-5
V gene: TRBV4-1
clone size: .
CDR3 DNA: TGCGCCAGCAGCCAAGTTTTCCCGGGGGAGCCCCAGCATTTT
CDR3 protein: CASSQVFPGEPQHF

D gene: TRBD1
J gene: TRBJ1-6
V gene: TRBV27
clone size: .
CDR3 DNA: TGTGCCAGCAGCCAGGGACAGCGAACAAATTCACCCCTCCACTTT
CDR3 protein: CASSQGQRTNSPLHF

D gene: .
J gene: TRBJ2-1
V gene: TRBV28
clone size: many
CDR3 DNA: TGTGCCAGCAAATTGACAGACAATGAGCAGTTCTTC
CDR3 protein: CASKLTDNEQFF

D gene: .
J gene: TRBJ1-2
V gene: TRBV20-1
clone size: .
CDR3 DNA: TGCAGTGCTAACACCAGAGACAGCTATGGCTACACCTTC
CDR3 protein: CSANTRDSYGYTF

D gene: TRBD1
J gene: TRBJ2-1
V gene: TRBV27
clone size: .
CDR3 DNA: TGTGCCAGCAGTGCCTCGTGGGGACAGGGTGTCAATGAGCAGTTCTTC
CDR3 protein: CASSASWGQGVNEQFF

D gene: .
J gene: TRBJ1-6
V gene: TRBV15
clone size: few
CDR3 DNA: TGTGCCACCAGCAGAGATCGTGGATCTCAATCACCCCTCCACTTT
CDR3 protein: CATSRDRGSQSPLHF

D gene: TRBD2
J gene: TRBJ2-3
V gene: TRBV5-1
clone size: .
CDR3 DNA: TGCGCCAGCAGCCGTAATAGCGGGGCGCAATCCAATACGCAGTATTTT
CDR3 protein: CASSRNSGAQSNTQYF

D gene: .
J gene: TRBJ2-2
V gene: TRBV4-3
clone size: few
CDR3 DNA: TGCGCCAGCAGCCAAAACAGGGAAGGGGAGCTGTTTTTT
CDR3 protein: CASSQNREGELFF

D gene: .
J gene: TRBJ2-4
V gene: TRBV7-9
clone size: few
CDR3 DNA: TGTGCCAGCAGCTTAGCGCTCGACTTAGAGTCTCGGAGCGCCAAAAACATTCAGTACTTC
CDR3 protein: CASSLALDLESRSAKNIQYF

D gene: TRBD2
J gene: TRBJ2-7
V gene: TRBV20-1
clone size: many
CDR3 DNA: TGCAGTGCTAGAGGTAGCGGGGGCTACGAGCAGTACTTC
CDR3 protein: CSARGSGGYEQYF

D gene: TRBD2
J gene: TRBJ2-1
V gene: TRBV6-4
clone size: few
CDR3 DNA: TGTGCCAGCAGTGACCTGGTAGCGGGGGTTCACAATGAGCAGTTCTTC
CDR3 protein: CASSDLVAGVHNEQFF

D gene: .
J gene: TRBJ2-6
V gene: TRBV24-1
clone size: once
CDR3 DNA: TGTGCCACCAGTGACCCTGGGACTGGTTTTGGGGCCAACGTCCTGACTTTC
CDR3 protein: CATSDPGTGFGANVLTF

D gene: .
J gene: TRBJ1-5
V gene: TRBV10-3
clone size: few
CDR3 DNA: TGTGCCATCAGTAAGGACCCTAATCAGCCCCAGCATTTT
CDR3 protein: CAISKDPNQPQHF

D gene: .
J gene: TRBJ1-1
V gene: TRBV5-1
clone size: few
CDR3 DNA: TGCGCCAGCAGCTTGGGGGACACCTCGAACACTGAAGCTTTCTTT
CDR3 protein: CASSLGDTSNTEAFF

D gene: .
J gene: TRBJ1-2
V gene: TRBV12-3/TRBV12-4
clone size: .
CDR3 DNA: TGTGCCAGCCTTCGGTCGGCAGCCTATGGCTACACCTTC
CDR3 protein: CASLRSAAYGYTF

D gene: .
J gene: TRBJ1-2
V gene: TRBV7-2
clone size: .
CDR3 DNA: TGTGCCAGCAGCTACCGGACAGAGGAACGTGGCTACACCTTC
CDR3 protein: CASSYRTEERGYTF

D gene: .
J gene: TRBJ2-5
V gene: TRBV11-1
clone size: .
CDR3 DNA: TGTGCCAGCACCCTGACCACAAGGGAGACCCAGTACTTC
CDR3 protein: CASTLTTRETQYF

D gene: .
J gene: TRBJ1-2
V gene: TRBV12-5
clone size: .
CDR3 DNA: TGTGCTAGTGGTTTGGTAGGCAGTCCGTGGTATGGCTACACCTTC
CDR3 protein: CASGLVGSPWYGYTF

D gene: .
J gene: TRBJ2-3
V gene: TRBV4-1
clone size: .
CDR3 DNA: TGCGCCAGCAATCAAGAGGAGGGGGCGTTTCGGACAGATACGCAGTATTTT
CDR3 protein: CASNQEEGAFRTDTQYF

D gene: .
J gene: TRBJ1-2
V gene: TRBV9
clone size: .
CDR3 DNA: TGTGCCAGCAGCGTAGGCCAAGATGGCTACACCTTC
CDR3 protein: CASSVGQDGYTF

D gene: TRBD1
J gene: TRBJ1-5
V gene: TRBV7-2
clone size: .
CDR3 DNA: TGTGCCAGCAGCTTAGCGAAGGGGACAGGGTATAGCAATCAGCCCCAGCATTTT
CDR3 protein: CASSLAKGTGYSNQPQHF

D gene: .
J gene: TRBJ1-5
V gene: TRBV20-1
clone size: many
CDR3 DNA: TGCAGTGCTCAAGGGGGGAGCAATCAGCCCCAGCATTTT
CDR3 protein: CSAQGGSNQPQHF

D gene: TRBD1
J gene: TRBJ2-1
V gene: TRBV4-3
clone size: few
CDR3 DNA: TGCGCCAGCAGTCGGAGGGACAGGGAAGGCAATGAGCAGTTCTTC
CDR3 protein: CASSRRDREGNEQFF

D gene: TRBD1
J gene: TRBJ2-2
V gene: TRBV28
clone size: .
CDR3 DNA: TGTGCCAGCAGTCTCGGGACAGCCACCGGGGAGCTGTTTTTT
CDR3 protein: CASSLGTATGELFF

D gene: TRBD1
J gene: TRBJ1-4
V gene: TRBV7-2
clone size: few
CDR3 DNA: TGTGCCAGCAGACGAACAGGGGTCAGGAATGAAAAACTGTTTTTT
CDR3 protein: CASRRTGVRNEKLFF

D gene: .
J gene: TRBJ2-3
V gene: TRBV12-5
clone size: .
CDR3 DNA: TGTGCTAGTGGTTTGGGAGAGGGAGAGACGCAGTATTTT
CDR3 protein: CASGLGEGETQYF

D gene: .
J gene: TRBJ1-1
V gene: TRBV6-2/TRBV6-3
clone size: few
CDR3 DNA: TGTGCCAGCAGTTACGGCTACGAAAACGAAGCTTTCTTT
CDR3 protein: CASSYGYENEAFF

D gene: .
J gene: TRBJ2-3
V gene: TRBV15
clone size: few
CDR3 DNA: TGTGCCACCAGCAGGGTCTTGTGGGGGATGGGTACAGATACGCAGTATTTT
CDR3 protein: CATSRVLWGMGTDTQYF

D gene: TRBD1
J gene: TRBJ2-7
V gene: TRBV27
clone size: .
CDR3 DNA: TGTGCCAGCAGTTTTCACAGGGGAAGCTCCTACGAGCAGTACTTC
CDR3 protein: CASSFHRGSSYEQYF

D gene: .
J gene: TRBJ2-7
V gene: TRBV2
clone size: .
CDR3 DNA: TGTGCCAGCAGTGCTGGGACACGGGTCGGGCACGAGCAGTACTTC
CDR3 protein: CASSAGTRVGHEQYF

D gene: .
J gene: TRBJ2-2
V gene: TRBV29-1
clone size: .
CDR3 DNA: TGCAGCGTTGAGAGACACCCGAACACCGGGGAGCTGTTTTTT
CDR3 protein: CSVERHPNTGELFF

D gene: TRBD2
J gene: TRBJ2-1
V gene: TRBV2
clone size: .
CDR3 DNA: TGTGCCAGCAGTGTGGGCGGGGGGCCCTTGAATGAGCAGTTCTTC
CDR3 protein: CASSVGGGPLNEQFF

D gene: .
J gene: TRBJ2-3
V gene: TRBV5-1
clone size: .
CDR3 DNA: TGCGCCAGCAGCTCGACGGATCCTAGCACAGATACGCAGTATTTT
CDR3 protein: CASSSTDPSTDTQYF

D gene: .
J gene: TRBJ1-5
V gene: TRBV12-3/TRBV12-4
clone size: few
CDR3 DNA: TGTGCCAGCAGCCTGACCTCAGGGGGCAATCAGCCCCAGCATTTT
CDR3 protein: CASSLTSGGNQPQHF

D gene: TRBD1
J gene: TRBJ2-1
V gene: TRBV10-3
clone size: few
CDR3 DNA: TGTGCCATCAGTGACCCGGAGGACAGGGTAAACAATGAGCAGTTCTTC
CDR3 protein: CAISDPEDRVNNEQFF

D gene: TRBD2
J gene: TRBJ2-1
V gene: TRBV20-1
clone size: .
CDR3 DNA: TGCAGTGCTTACCGGGGACTAGCGGGGGGGGCCTCCTACAATGAGCAGTTCTTC
CDR3 protein: CSAYRGLAGGASYNEQFF

D gene: TRBD2
J gene: TRBJ2-5
V gene: TRBV5-5
clone size: few
CDR3 DNA: TGTGCCAGCAGCGCTCGGACTAGCGGTTGGATTAGTGGAGAGACCCAGTACTTC
CDR3 protein: CASSARTSGWISGETQYF

D gene: .
J gene: TRBJ1-1
V gene: TRBV4-1
clone size: .
CDR3 DNA: TGCGCCAACAGCCACGTTGCCGCGGGAGAAGCTTTCTTT
CDR3 protein: CANSHVAAGEAFF

D gene: .
J gene: TRBJ2-3
V gene: TRBV7-2
clone size: many
CDR3 DNA: TGTGCCAGCAGCTTAACGGGATCGAGCACAGATACGCAGTATTTT
CDR3 protein: CASSLTGSSTDTQYF

D gene: TRBD1
J gene: TRBJ2-1
V gene: TRBV6-1
clone size: .
CDR3 DNA: TGTGCCAGCAGCGGACAGGGGCGATACAATGAGCAGTTCTTC
CDR3 protein: CASSGQGRYNEQFF

D gene: .
J gene: TRBJ1-6
V gene: TRBV12-3/TRBV12-4
clone size: .
CDR3 DNA: TGTGCCAGCAGTTCTGGGCCTTCACCCCTCCACTTT
CDR3 protein: CASSSGPSPLHF

D gene: TRBD1
J gene: TRBJ2-5
V gene: TRBV7-9
clone size: .
CDR3 DNA: TGTGCCAGCAGCTTAGCGTTAGGTGACAGGGCGAGAGAGACCCAGTACTTC
CDR3 protein: CASSLALGDRARETQYF

D gene: .
J gene: TRBJ2-3
V gene: TRBV12-3/TRBV12-4
clone size: few
CDR3 DNA: TGTGCCAGCAGTCCCGGACCATTAGGAACAGATACGCAGTATTTT
CDR3 protein: CASSPGPLGTDTQYF

D gene: .
J gene: TRBJ1-2
V gene: TRBV28
clone size: .
CDR3 DNA: TGTGCCAGCGGTTTGGGGGGGGACTATGGCTACACCTTC
CDR3 protein: CASGLGGDYGYTF

D gene: .
J gene: TRBJ2-3
V gene: TRBV12-3/TRBV12-4
clone size: many
CDR3 DNA: TGTGCCAGCAGGAGCACAGATACGCAGTATTTT
CDR3 protein: CASRSTDTQYF

D gene: .
J gene: TRBJ1-2
V gene: TRBV20-1
clone size: .
CDR3 DNA: TGCAGTGTTCCACAGTTTTCGGGAGGCTACACCTTC
CDR3 protein: CSVPQFSGGYTF

D gene: TRBD1
J gene: TRBJ2-7
V gene: TRBV20-1
clone size: few
CDR3 DNA: TGCAGTGCCTTAACCGGGACAGGGTCCTACGAGCAGTACTTC
CDR3 protein: CSALTGTGSYEQYF

D gene: .
J gene: TRBJ2-5
V gene: TRBV14
clone size: few
CDR3 DNA: TGTGCCAGCAGCCAAGAGCCAGGCCACCAAGAGACCCAGTACTTC
CDR3 protein: CASSQEPGHQETQYF